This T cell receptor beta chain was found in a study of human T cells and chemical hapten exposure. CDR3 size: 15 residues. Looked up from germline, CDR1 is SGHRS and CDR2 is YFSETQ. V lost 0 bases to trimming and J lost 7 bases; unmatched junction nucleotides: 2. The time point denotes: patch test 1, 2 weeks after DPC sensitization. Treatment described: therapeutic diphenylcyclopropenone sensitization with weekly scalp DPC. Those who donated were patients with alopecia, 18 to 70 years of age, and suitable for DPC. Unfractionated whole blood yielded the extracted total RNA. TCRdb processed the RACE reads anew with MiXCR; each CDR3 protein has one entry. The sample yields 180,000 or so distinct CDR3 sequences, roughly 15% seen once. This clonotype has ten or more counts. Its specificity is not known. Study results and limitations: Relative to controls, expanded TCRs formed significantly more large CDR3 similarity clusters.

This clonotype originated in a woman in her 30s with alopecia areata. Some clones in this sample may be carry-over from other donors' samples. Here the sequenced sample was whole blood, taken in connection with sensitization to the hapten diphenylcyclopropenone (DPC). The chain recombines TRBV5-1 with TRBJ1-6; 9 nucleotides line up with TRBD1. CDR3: CASSLEQGANSPLHF. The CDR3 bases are TGCGCCAGCAGCTTGGAACAGGGGGCAAATTCACCCCTCCACTTT. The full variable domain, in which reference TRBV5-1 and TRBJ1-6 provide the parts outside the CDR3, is KAGVTQTPRYLIKTRGQQVTLSCSPISGHRSVSWYQQTPGQGLQFLFEYFSETQRNKGNFPGRFSGRQFSNSRSEMNVSTLELGDSALYLCASSLEQGANSPLHFGNGTRLTVT.